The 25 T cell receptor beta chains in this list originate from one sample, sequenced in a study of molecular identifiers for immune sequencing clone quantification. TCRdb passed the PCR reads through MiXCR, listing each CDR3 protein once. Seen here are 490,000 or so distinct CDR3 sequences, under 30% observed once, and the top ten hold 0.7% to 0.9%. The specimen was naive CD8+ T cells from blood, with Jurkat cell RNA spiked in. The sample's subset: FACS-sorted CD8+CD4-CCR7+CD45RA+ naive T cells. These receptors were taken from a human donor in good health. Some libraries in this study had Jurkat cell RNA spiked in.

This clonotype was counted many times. This CDR3 reads CASSPWTGGQETQYF. CDR3 bases: TGTGCCAGCAGCCCCTGGACAGGGGGACAAGAGACCCAGTACTTC. The genes are TRBV7-2 and TRBJ2-5, with TRBD1 identical over 10 bases. V shed 5 bases and J 2 bases; nucleotides not matched to a gene: 5. The CDR3 length is 15 residues. From germline, CDR1 is SGHTA and CDR2 FQGNSA.

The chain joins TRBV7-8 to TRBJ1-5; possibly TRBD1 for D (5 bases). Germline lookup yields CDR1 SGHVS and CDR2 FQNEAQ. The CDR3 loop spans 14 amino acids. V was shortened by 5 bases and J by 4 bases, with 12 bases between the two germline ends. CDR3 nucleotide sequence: TGTGCCAGCAGCGGGGACGCTTATAATCAGCCCCAGCATTTT. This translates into CASSGDAYNQPQHF.

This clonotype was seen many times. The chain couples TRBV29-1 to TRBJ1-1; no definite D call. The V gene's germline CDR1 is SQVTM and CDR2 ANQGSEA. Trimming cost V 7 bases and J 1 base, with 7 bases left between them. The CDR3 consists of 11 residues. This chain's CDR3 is CSGIGNTEAFF. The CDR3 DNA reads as TGCAGCGGAATAGGGAACACTGAAGCTTTCTTT.

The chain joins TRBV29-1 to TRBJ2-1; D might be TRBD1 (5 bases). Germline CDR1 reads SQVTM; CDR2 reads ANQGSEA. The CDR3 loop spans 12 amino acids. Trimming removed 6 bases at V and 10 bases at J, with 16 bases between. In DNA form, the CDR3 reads TGCAGCGTAGAGAAGAACGACAGAGAGCAGTTCTTC. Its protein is CSVEKNDREQFF.

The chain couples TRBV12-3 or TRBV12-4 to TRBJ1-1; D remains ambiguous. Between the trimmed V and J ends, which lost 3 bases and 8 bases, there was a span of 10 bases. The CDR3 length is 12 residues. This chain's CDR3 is CASSLWTGEAFF. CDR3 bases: TGTGCCAGCAGTTTGTGGACGGGAGAAGCTTTCTTT.

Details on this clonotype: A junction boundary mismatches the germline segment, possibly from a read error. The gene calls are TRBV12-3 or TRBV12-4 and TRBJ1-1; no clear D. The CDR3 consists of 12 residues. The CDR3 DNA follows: TGTGCCGGCAGTCCCGTCGACACTGAAGCTTTCTTT. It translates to CAGSPVDTEAFF.

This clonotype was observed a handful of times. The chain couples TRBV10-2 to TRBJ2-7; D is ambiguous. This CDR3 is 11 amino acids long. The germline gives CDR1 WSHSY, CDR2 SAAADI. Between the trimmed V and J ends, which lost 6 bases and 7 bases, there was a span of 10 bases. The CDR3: CASRLVEEQYF. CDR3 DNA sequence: TGCGCCAGCAGACTGGTCGAGGAGCAGTACTTC.

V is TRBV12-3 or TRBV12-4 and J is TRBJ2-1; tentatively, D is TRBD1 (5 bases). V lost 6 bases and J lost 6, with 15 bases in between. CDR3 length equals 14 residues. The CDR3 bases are TGTGCCAGCAGCCCCAGGACAAGGGGCAATGAGCAGTTCTTC. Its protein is CASSPRTRGNEQFF.

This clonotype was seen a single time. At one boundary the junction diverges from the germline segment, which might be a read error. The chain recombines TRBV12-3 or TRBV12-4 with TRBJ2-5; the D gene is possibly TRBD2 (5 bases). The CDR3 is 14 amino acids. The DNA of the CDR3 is TGTGCCAGCAGCTGGAGGATCCCACAAGAGACCCAGTGCTTC. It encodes CASSWRIPQETQCF.

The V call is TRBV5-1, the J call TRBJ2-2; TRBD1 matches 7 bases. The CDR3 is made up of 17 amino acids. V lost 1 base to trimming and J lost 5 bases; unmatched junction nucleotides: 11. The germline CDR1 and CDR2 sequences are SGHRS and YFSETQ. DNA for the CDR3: TGCGCCAGCAGCTTGCCCCGGACAGGAGAACGGACCGGGGAGCTGTTTTTT. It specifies CASSLPRTGERTGELFF.

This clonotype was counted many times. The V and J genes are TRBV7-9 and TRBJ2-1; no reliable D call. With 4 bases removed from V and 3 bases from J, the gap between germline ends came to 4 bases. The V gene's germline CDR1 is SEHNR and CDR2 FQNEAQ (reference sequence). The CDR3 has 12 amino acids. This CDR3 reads CASSSYYNEQFF. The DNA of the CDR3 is TGTGCCAGCAGCTCGTACTACAATGAGCAGTTCTTC.

CDR3 protein: CASSKGQGITEAFF. The CDR3 nucleotides read TGCGCCAGCAGCAAAGGGCAGGGGATCACTGAAGCTTTCTTT. The chain carries TRBV4-1 and TRBJ1-1; perhaps TRBD1 as D (6 bases). V lost 5 bases and J lost 4, with 14 bases in between. The CDR3 runs 14 residues. The V gene's germline CDR1 is MGHRA and CDR2 YSYEKL.

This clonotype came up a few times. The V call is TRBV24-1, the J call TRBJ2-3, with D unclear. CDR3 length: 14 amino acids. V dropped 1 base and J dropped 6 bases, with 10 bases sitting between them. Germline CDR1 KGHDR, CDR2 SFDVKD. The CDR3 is CATSDFGQTDTQYF. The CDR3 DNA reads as TGTGCCACCAGTGATTTCGGCCAAACGGATACGCAGTATTTT.

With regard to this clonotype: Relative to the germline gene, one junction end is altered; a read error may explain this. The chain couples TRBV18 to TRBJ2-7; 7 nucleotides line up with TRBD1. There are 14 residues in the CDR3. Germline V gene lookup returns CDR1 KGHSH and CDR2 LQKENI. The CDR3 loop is CASSPRQGWYEQHF. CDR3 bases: TGTGCCAGCTCACCGCGACAGGGTTGGTACGAGCAGCACTTC.

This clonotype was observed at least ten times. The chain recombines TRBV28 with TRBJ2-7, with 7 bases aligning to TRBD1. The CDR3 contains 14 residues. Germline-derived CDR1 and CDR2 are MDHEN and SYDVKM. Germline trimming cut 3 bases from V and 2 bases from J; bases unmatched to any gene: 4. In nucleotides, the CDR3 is TGTGCCAGCAGTTTTACGGGACAGCCCTACGAGCAGTACTTC. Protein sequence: CASSFTGQPYEQYF.

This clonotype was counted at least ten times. The CDR3 nucleotides read TGTGCCACCAGTGCAAGGGAGCGATCCTACAATGAGCAGTTCTTC. It encodes CATSARERSYNEQFF. The chain links TRBV24-1 to TRBJ2-1; possibly TRBD2 for D (5 bases). V was pared by 5 bases and J by 1 base, with 11 bases between. Germline V gene sequence: CDR1 KGHDR, CDR2 SFDVKD. The CDR3 is 15 residues long.

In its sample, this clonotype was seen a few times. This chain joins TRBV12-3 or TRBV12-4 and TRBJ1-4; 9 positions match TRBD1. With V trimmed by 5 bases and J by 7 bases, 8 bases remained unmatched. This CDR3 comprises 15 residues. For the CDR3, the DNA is TGTGCCAGCAGTCCGCACAGGGGGCGGAGTGAAAAACTGTTTTTT. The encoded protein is CASSPHRGRSEKLFF.

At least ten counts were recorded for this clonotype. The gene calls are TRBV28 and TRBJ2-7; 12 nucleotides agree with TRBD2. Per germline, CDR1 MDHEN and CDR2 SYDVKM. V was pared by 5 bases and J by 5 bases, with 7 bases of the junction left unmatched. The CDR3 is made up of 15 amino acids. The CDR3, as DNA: TGTGCCAGCAGTATGTGGACTAGCGGGACTCACGAGCAGTACTTC. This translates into CASSMWTSGTHEQYF.

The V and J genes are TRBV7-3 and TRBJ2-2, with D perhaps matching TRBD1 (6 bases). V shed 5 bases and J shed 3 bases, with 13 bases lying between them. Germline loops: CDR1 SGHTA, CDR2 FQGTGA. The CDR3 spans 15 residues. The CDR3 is CASSQDSLDTGELFF. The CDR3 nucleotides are TGTGCCAGCAGCCAGGACAGTCTAGACACCGGGGAGCTGTTTTTT.

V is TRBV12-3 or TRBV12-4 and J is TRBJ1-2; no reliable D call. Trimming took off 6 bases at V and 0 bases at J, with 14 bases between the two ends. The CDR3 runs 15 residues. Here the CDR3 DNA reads TGTGCCAGCAGGCTTTGGGTAGGAGCTAACTATGGCTACACCTTC. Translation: CASRLWVGANYGYTF.

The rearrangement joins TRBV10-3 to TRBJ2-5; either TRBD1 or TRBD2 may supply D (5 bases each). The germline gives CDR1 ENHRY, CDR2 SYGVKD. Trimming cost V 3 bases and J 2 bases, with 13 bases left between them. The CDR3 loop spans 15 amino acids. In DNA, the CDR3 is TGTGCCATCAGTGATTGGGGGATGGCGCAAGAGACCCAGTACTTC. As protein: CAISDWGMAQETQYF.

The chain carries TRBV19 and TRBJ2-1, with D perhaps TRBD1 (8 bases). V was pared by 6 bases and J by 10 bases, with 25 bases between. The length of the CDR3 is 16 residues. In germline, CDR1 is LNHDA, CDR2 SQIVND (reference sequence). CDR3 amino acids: CASSSGGPRLAGEQFF. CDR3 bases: TGTGCCAGTAGCTCAGGGGGCCCAAGACTAGCCGGAGAGCAGTTCTTC.

In DNA form, the CDR3 reads TGCAGCGTTGAAGTTCCGACAGGGGGCAACACCGGGGAGCTGTTTTTT. Translated, it gives CSVEVPTGGNTGELFF. V gene TRBV29-1 combines with J gene TRBJ2-2; 10 bases agree with TRBD1. Germline CDR1 is SQVTM and CDR2 is ANQGSEA. V dropped 1 base and J dropped 2; count of bases not matched to a gene: 4. This CDR3 spans 16 amino acids.

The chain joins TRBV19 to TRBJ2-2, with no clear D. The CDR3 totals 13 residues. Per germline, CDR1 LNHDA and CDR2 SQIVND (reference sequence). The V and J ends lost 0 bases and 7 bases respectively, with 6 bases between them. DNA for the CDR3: TGTGCCAGTAGTATAGACGCTAACGGGGAGCTGTTTTTT. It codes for CASSIDANGELFF.

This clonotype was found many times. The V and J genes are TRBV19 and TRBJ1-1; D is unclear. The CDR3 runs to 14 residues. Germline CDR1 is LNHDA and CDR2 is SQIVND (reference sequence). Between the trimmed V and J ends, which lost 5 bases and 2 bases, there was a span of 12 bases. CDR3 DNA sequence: TGTGCCAGTAGTCTCCGGACGGGAAACACTGAAGCTTTCTTT. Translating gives CASSLRTGNTEAFF.